This T cell receptor beta chain was sequenced in a study of blood T cells in healthy people across ages. Germline V lookup: CDR1 MNHEY, CDR2 SMNVEV (reference sequence). Trimming removed 3 bases at V and 10 bases at J, with 10 bases between. The CDR3 is 12 amino acids. General study results and limits: Versus aged donors, long-lived donors had higher diversity and more naive CD4+ cells.

Collection of around 9.3 milliliters of peripheral blood was performed for each donor. This clonotype was counted between two and nine times. Its antigen is still unknown. A J-beta primer mix and a sample-barcoded 5' primer were used in a second PCR of roughly 6 to 11 cycles. MiXCR, run by TCRdb on the 5' RACE reads, gives a single entry per CDR3 protein. The table records over 1,500,000 distinct CDR3 sequences, 40% to 55% of them present only once. The source material was blood. The source of this sequence is a woman aged 35 to 49 in good health. The chain couples TRBV27 to TRBJ2-1; maybe TRBD2 (6 bases). CDR3: CASSFAGREQFF. In DNA form, the CDR3 reads TGTGCCAGCAGTTTCGCGGGACGGGAGCAGTTCTTC.